Listed below are T cell receptor beta chains from one sample, sequenced in a study of blood T cell repertoires in COVID-19. Assay: immunoSEQ multiplex PCR; the TCRdb copy retains only in-frame clones and omits some. Here the sample spans tens of thousands of clones, approximately 81% being singletons. The sequencing input was peripheral blood. Receptors originate from a man at least 80 years old with acute or convalescent COVID-19. Both conserved end residues are part of each CDR3. D genes are given only for firm matches. Size is omitted from some rows. Given values are once, few, many or a class for expanded clones.

CASSYVRGTYGYTF	TGTGCCAGCAGTTACGTGCGGGGGACCTATGGCTACACCTTC	14	.	TRBV6-5	TRBJ1-2	.
CATSDVGQGKDTQYF	TGTGCCACCAGTGACGTAGGACAGGGAAAAGATACGCAGTATTTT	15	.	TRBV24-1	TRBJ2-3	TRBD1
CASSYWAASNTEAFF	TGTGCCAGCAGTTACTGGGCAGCCTCGAACACTGAAGCTTTCTTT	15	few	TRBV6-5	TRBJ1-1	.
CASTTGVNYGYTF	TGTGCCAGCACAACAGGTGTAAACTATGGCTACACCTTC	13	.	TRBV18	TRBJ1-2	.
CASSYVDYYGYTF	TGTGCCAGCAGTTACGTAGATTACTATGGCTACACCTTC	13	.	TRBV6-5	TRBJ1-2	.
CASSELASGISDTQYF	TGTGCCAGCAGTGAATTGGCTAGCGGGATCTCAGATACGCAGTATTTT	16	.	TRBV2	TRBJ2-3	TRBD2
CASSFNSGGGTEAFF	TGTGCCAGCAGTTTTAACAGCGGGGGGGGGACTGAAGCTTTCTTT	15	.	TRBV27	TRBJ1-1	.
CASSQTRENIQYF	TGTGCCAGCAGCCAAACCAGGGAAAACATTCAGTACTTC	13	.	TRBV3-1/TRBV3-2	TRBJ2-4	.
CASSLMGDQPQHF	TGTGCCAGCAGCTTAATGGGAGATCAGCCCCAGCATTTT	13	.	TRBV7-9	TRBJ1-5	.
CASTETGLNTEAFF	TGTGCCAGCACCGAGACAGGTCTGAACACTGAAGCTTTCTTT	14	.	TRBV2	TRBJ1-1	.
CASDPGGYNEQFF	TGTGCCAGCGACCCCGGAGGATACAATGAGCAGTTCTTC	13	.	TRBV5-5	TRBJ2-1	.
CASSLRSVGRGDEQFF	TGTGCCAGCAGCTTGCGGTCCGTCGGGAGAGGCGATGAGCAGTTCTTC	16	.	TRBV5-4	TRBJ2-1	.
CASRQDRPPGANVLTF	TGTGCCAGCAGACAGGACAGGCCCCCTGGGGCCAACGTCCTGACTTTC	16	.	TRBV6-6	TRBJ2-6	TRBD1
CASSLVGDRGNTIYF	TGCGCCAGCAGCTTGGTGGGGGACAGGGGAAACACCATATATTTT	15	.	TRBV5-1	TRBJ1-3	TRBD1
CASSPYDQGFTGELFF	TGTGCCAGCAGCCCATACGACCAGGGGTTCACCGGGGAGCTGTTTTTT	16	.	TRBV11-2	TRBJ2-2	.
CASSQGFAGRTEAFF	TGTGCCAGCAGCCAAGGGTTCGCAGGGCGGACTGAAGCTTTCTTT	15	.	TRBV3-1/TRBV3-2	TRBJ1-1	.
CASSFSGTTYTF	TGTGCCAGCAGCTTTTCCGGGACAACCTACACCTTC	12	.	TRBV7-2	TRBJ1-2	.
CASSNPGTGKFF	TGTGCCAGCAGCAACCCCGGGACAGGGAAGTTCTTC	12	.	TRBV27	TRBJ2-1	TRBD1
CASRGGTGISSGNTIYF	TGTGCCAGCAGGGGTGGGACAGGGATCAGCTCTGGAAACACCATATATTTT	17	.	TRBV2	TRBJ1-3	TRBD1
CASSPSGGLYNEQFF	TGTGCCAGCAGCCCCTCGGGAGGACTTTACAATGAGCAGTTCTTC	15	.	TRBV7-3	TRBJ2-1	TRBD2
CASSIRISGKYNEQFF	TGTGCCAGCAGTATCCGGATTAGCGGCAAATACAATGAGCAGTTCTTC	16	.	TRBV27	TRBJ2-1	.
CASSLARTAGGFSTDTQYF	TGTGCCAGCAGCTTAGCGCGAACTGCGGGAGGGTTCAGCACAGATACGCAGTATTTT	19	.	TRBV7-2	TRBJ2-3	TRBD2
CASSQDRGGQQETQYF	TGTGCCAGCAGCCAAGATAGAGGGGGACAGCAAGAGACCCAGTACTTC	16	.	TRBV14	TRBJ2-5	TRBD1
CASSPVAGATYNEQFF	TGTGCCAGCTCACCGGTCGCGGGAGCAACCTACAATGAGCAGTTCTTC	16	.	TRBV18	TRBJ2-1	TRBD2
CASRRRSGQYQETQYF	TGTGCCAGCAGACGACGGTCGGGACAGTACCAAGAGACCCAGTACTTC	16	.	TRBV28	TRBJ2-5	TRBD1
CSGSRGSGNTIYF	TGCAGCGGCAGCAGGGGGTCTGGAAACACCATATATTTT	13	few	TRBV29-1	TRBJ1-3	TRBD1
CASSWGVSTDTQYF	TGCGCCAGCAGCTGGGGGGTAAGCACAGATACGCAGTATTTT	14	.	TRBV5-1	TRBJ2-3	.
CASSNTGSGANVLTF	TGTGCCAGCAGCAACACAGGGTCAGGGGCCAACGTCCTGACTTTC	15	.	TRBV28	TRBJ2-6	.
CASSLGLAGVSSEQYF	TGTGCCAGCAGCTTGGGACTAGCGGGAGTAAGCTCCGAGCAGTACTTC	16	.	TRBV11-2	TRBJ2-7	TRBD2
CASSDRTGARQFF	TGTGCCAGCAGCGATCGTACGGGAGCCAGGCAGTTCTTC	13	.	TRBV7-2	TRBJ2-1	.